These 12 T cell receptor beta chains came from one sample sequenced in a study of blood T cell repertoires in COVID-19. The method was immunoSEQ multiplex PCR; TCRdb's version includes in-frame clones alone and lacks a portion of them. Here the sample spans about 220,000 clones, 75% to 90% being singletons. The sample comprised peripheral blood. Receptors originate from a human donor in a cohort sampled during active COVID-19.

With respect to this clone: At the DNA level, this CDR3 is encoded by other sequences in the same sample as well. The V and J genes are TRBV29-1 and TRBJ2-2; 14 bases line up with TRBD2. The V and J ends lost 6 bases and 6 bases, in that order; junction bases with no gene match: 6. The V gene's germline CDR1 is SQVTM and CDR2 ANQGSEA. The CDR3 length is 15 residues. The CDR3, as DNA: TGCAGCGTGCGACCGGGACTAGCGGGAGCCGGGGAGCTGTTTTTT. It encodes CSVRPGLAGAGELFF.

This clone was picked up one time. CDR3 nucleotides: TGTGCCAGTACCTGGGGGCCGACAGACCAGCCCCAGCATTTT. This gives the protein CASTWGPTDQPQHF. The chain combines TRBV19 with TRBJ1-5; D perhaps matches TRBD1 (6 bases). The germline V and J ends were trimmed by 7 bases and 7 bases, with 17 bases remaining between them. Germline-derived CDR1 and CDR2 are LNHDA and SQIVND (reference sequence). The CDR3 has 14 amino acids.

The chain combines TRBV27 with TRBJ2-3; TRBD1 matches at 7 bases. The CDR3 contains 14 residues. CDR1 is MNHEY and CDR2 is SMNVEV in the germline V gene (reference sequence). V trimming: 5 bases; J trimming: 3 bases; junction bases outside the gene matches: 5. The CDR3 DNA reads TGTGCCAGCAGTGGCCGGGACAGTACAGATACGCAGTATTTT. The encoded protein is CASSGRDSTDTQYF.

CDR3 residues: CASSPGGSPAPTQYF. The CDR3 region has the DNA TGTGCCAGCAGCCCGGGGGGCAGTCCTGCCCCGACCCAGTACTTC. V usage is TRBV5-4 and J usage is TRBJ2-5; tentatively, D is TRBD2 (7 bases). CDR1 SGHNT and CDR2 YYREEE come from the germline V gene (reference sequence). Between the trimmed V and J ends, which lost 4 bases and 7 bases, there was a span of 20 bases. This CDR3 has 15 residues.

The chain has TRBV4-3 and TRBJ2-7, with D possibly matching TRBD1 (5 bases). Germline CDR1 LGHNA, CDR2 YSLEER. The CDR3 totals 14 residues. Deletions cut 0 bases from V and 5 bases from J, with 11 bases between. This chain's CDR3 is CASSQEGVSDEQYF. The CDR3, as DNA: TGCGCCAGCAGCCAAGAAGGGGTGTCCGACGAGCAGTACTTC.

The rearrangement uses TRBV27 and TRBJ2-7; maybe TRBD2 (6 bases). Per germline, CDR1 MNHEY and CDR2 SMNVEV (reference sequence). The ends were cut back, 5 bases at V and 1 base at J, with 15 bases in the middle. The CDR3 is 15 residues long. CDR3 DNA: TGTGCCAGCAGTCCCCGAGGGACTGTTTCCTACGAGCAGTACTTC. Its protein product is CASSPRGTVSYEQYF.

The J gene is TRBJ1-4, the V gene TRBV28, with 8 bases lining up with TRBD1. V gave up 5 bases and J gave up 8 bases; unmatched junction bases: 7. This CDR3 spans 14 amino acids. Germline-derived CDR1 and CDR2 are MDHEN and SYDVKM. The CDR3 reads CASSGQGRGEKLFF. CDR3 nucleotide sequence: TGTGCCAGCAGTGGACAGGGTCGAGGCGAAAAACTGTTTTTT.

In this sample, this clone turned up once. The chain links TRBV2 to TRBJ2-7, with 14 bases fitting TRBD2. The trim removed 7 bases at V and 5 bases at J, leaving 4 bases unmatched. Germline V gene sequence: CDR1 SNHLY, CDR2 FYNNEI. CDR3 length equals 14 residues. CDR3 protein: CASMGTSGRHEQYF. CDR3 DNA sequence: TGTGCCAGCATGGGGACTAGCGGGAGACACGAGCAGTACTTC.

The rearrangement joins TRBV30 to TRBJ1-2, with D unclear. The CDR3 has 12 amino acids. Germline loops: CDR1 GTSNPN, CDR2 SVGIG (reference sequence). V was cut by 4 bases and J by 4 bases, with 10 bases left in between. The CDR3 is CAWTPEIYGYTF. The CDR3 DNA sequence: TGTGCCTGGACGCCCGAGATCTATGGCTACACCTTC.

V usage is TRBV4-3 and J usage is TRBJ2-3, with TRBD2 matching over 10 bases. The J segment lost 1 base and the V segment lost 4 bases, leaving 2 bases of the junction unmatched. Germline CDR1 reads LGHNA; CDR2 reads YSLEER. CDR3 length: 15 residues. CDR3 amino acids: CASSLGTSGTDTQYF. The CDR3 DNA follows: TGCGCCAGCAGCCTAGGGACTAGCGGCACAGATACGCAGTATTTT.

This rearrangement joins TRBV21-1 to TRBJ2-6; TRBD2 reflects the table's D call only, with no check against the DNA. TRBV21-1 is recorded as a pseudogene. This CDR3 is built from 18 residues. CDR3 region: CASSKKSSGGSGANVLTF. DNA of the CDR3: TGTGCCAGCAGCAAAAAGTCTAGCGGGGGGTCTGGGGCCAACGTCCTGACTTTC.

The table lists this clone with a count of one. CDR3 loop: CASSLLGSGRPYEQYF. The CDR3 region has the DNA TGTGCCAGCAGCCTCCTGGGCAGCGGGAGACCCTACGAGCAGTACTTC. V and J are TRBV5-4 and TRBJ2-7; 8 bases are a match to TRBD2. CDR1 and CDR2 from the germline V gene are SGHNT and YYREEE (reference sequence). Trimming cost V 4 bases and J 2 bases; bases outside gene matches: 11. The CDR3 is 16 residues long.